A single T cell receptor beta chain is shown here with its context. Its antigen is not known. The sample is drawn from a study of cytomegalovirus exposure and HLA in healthy donors. Study results and limitations: Specificity for CMV antigens was confirmed in vitro for three of the CMV-associated chains. TCR beta V- and J-gene trimming was later associated with a missense DCLRE1C variant. The availability of immune exposure information extended only to CMV serostatus. Certain sequence variants were highly shared and formed a cluster, and this cluster was likely a sequencing artifact.

PCR was performed using 60 Vbeta and 13 Jbeta primers. Repertoires were generated with immunoSEQ multiplex PCR, while TCRdb's copy carries only in-frame clones and drops some. The sample holds some 110,000 clones, around four fifths seen once. There are 15 residues in the CDR3. V was pared by 0 bases and J by 3 bases, with 11 bases between. Germline values: CDR1 MNHEY, CDR2 SVGAGI. This TCR was recovered from a man aged 25 to 45 in good health and CMV-seronegative. The rearrangement uses TRBV6-5 and TRBJ1-1, with D possibly TRBD1 on 5 matching bases. The sequenced material came from PBMCs. In DNA, the CDR3 is TGTGCCAGCAGTTACTCGCTCAGGGTTCACACTGAAGCTTTCTTT. Translated, it gives CASSYSLRVHTEAFF.